This T cell receptor (beta chain) emerged from a study of patients and donors after allogeneic stem cell transplantation. Via MiXCR, TCRdb re-called the RT-PCR reads, giving one row per CDR3 protein. The sample carries about 410,000 distinct CDR3 sequences, 16% recorded once. V dropped 5 bases and J dropped 0; count of bases not matched to a gene: 3. Germline values: CDR1 LNHNV, CDR2 YYDKDF (reference sequence). CDR3 length: 14 residues. This TCR came from a human donor who was either an allogeneic HSCT recipient or a stem cell or donor lymphocyte infusion donor (not recorded which). It is not recorded whose cells these are; they may come from a transplant donor. The sample consisted of blood, either unsorted or a sorted T cell fraction (not recorded which). The V and J genes are TRBV15 and TRBJ1-1; 7 bases are a match to TRBD1. DNA for the CDR3: TGTGCCACCAGCCAGGGACAGCTGAACACTGAAGCTTTCTTT. Translation gives CATSQGQLNTEAFF.